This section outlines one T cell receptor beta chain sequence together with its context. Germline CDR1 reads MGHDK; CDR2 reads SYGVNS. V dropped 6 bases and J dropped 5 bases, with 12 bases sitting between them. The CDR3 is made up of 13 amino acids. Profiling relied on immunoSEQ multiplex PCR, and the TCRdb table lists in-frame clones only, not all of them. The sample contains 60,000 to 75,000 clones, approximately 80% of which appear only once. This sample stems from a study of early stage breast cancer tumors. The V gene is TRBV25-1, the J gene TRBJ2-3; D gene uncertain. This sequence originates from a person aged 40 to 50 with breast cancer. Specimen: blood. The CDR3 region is CASSGPWGDTQYF. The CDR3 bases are TGTGCCAGCAGCGGCCCTTGGGGAGATACGCAGTATTTT.